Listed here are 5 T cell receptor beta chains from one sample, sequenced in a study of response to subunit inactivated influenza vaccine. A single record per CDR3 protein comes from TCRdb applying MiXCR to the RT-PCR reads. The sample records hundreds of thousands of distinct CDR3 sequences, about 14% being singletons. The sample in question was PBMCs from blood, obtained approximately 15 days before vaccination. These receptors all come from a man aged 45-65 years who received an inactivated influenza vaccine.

This CDR3 is CASSQSGWTSGIGELFF. The CDR3 DNA sequence: TGTGCCAGCAGCCAATCGGGGTGGACTAGCGGGATCGGGGAGCTGTTTTTT. The rearrangement uses TRBV3-1 and TRBJ2-2, with 12 bases that match TRBD2. The CDR3 is 17 amino acids. J lost 7 bases, V lost 2 bases, and 8 bases had no gene match. Germline V gives CDR1 LGHDT, CDR2 YNNKEL (reference sequence).

CDR3 in amino acids: CASSQSSGIFINEQFF. The DNA for the CDR3 is TGTGCCAGCAGCCAATCGTCAGGAATCTTCATCAATGAGCAGTTCTTC. V gene TRBV3-1 combines with J gene TRBJ2-1; D unclear. V was pared by 2 bases and J by 6 bases, with 17 bases between. CDR1 LGHDT and CDR2 YNNKEL come from the germline V gene (reference sequence). The CDR3 consists of 16 residues.

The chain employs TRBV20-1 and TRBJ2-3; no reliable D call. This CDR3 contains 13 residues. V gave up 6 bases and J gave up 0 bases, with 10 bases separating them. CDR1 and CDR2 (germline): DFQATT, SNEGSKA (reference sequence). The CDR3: CSAATLSTDTQYF. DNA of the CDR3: TGCAGTGCGGCGACTCTTAGCACAGATACGCAGTATTTT.

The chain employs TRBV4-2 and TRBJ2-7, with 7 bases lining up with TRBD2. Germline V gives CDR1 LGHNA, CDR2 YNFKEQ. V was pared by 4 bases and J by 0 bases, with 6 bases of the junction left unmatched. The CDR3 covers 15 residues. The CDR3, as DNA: TGTGCCAGCAGCCCCGTCGGGGAGGGCTCCTACGAGCAGTACTTC. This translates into CASSPVGEGSYEQYF.

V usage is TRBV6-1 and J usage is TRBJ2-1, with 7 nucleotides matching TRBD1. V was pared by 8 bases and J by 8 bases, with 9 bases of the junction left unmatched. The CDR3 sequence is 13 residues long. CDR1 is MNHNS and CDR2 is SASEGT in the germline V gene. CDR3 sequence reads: CASAIRQGYEQFF. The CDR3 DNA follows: TGTGCCAGCGCCATACGACAGGGTTATGAGCAGTTCTTC.